The 25 T cell receptor beta chains in this list originate from one sample, sequenced in a study of T cells in Graves' hyperthyroidism and ophthalmopathy. TCR beta CDR3 regions were amplified from RNA. RT-PCR in the first round (using the HTBI primer set) targeted the TCR CDR3. Each CDR3 protein gets one entry after TCRdb re-called the multiplex PCR reads with MiXCR. The sample includes around 350,000 distinct CDR3 sequences, roughly 25% of them seen just once. Sequencing input: blood. The origin of the receptors is a man aged 50 to 60 with Graves' hyperthyroidism.

This clonotype was observed a handful of times. The V call is TRBV7-9, the J call TRBJ2-3; D may correspond to TRBD1 or TRBD2 (6 bases each). V lost 4 bases and J lost 7, with 24 bases in between. Germline V lookup: CDR1 SEHNR, CDR2 FQNEAQ (reference sequence). The CDR3 contains 17 residues. The CDR3 DNA reads TGTGCCAGCAGCTCCCCTCCGGTGGGGACTCAGGGGAATACGCAGTATTTT. Its protein is CASSSPPVGTQGNTQYF.

The table lists this clonotype with many counts. V usage is TRBV28 and J usage is TRBJ2-3; D remains ambiguous. Trimming shortened V by 4 bases and J by 4 bases, and 9 bases separated the two germline ends. Germline loops: CDR1 MDHEN, CDR2 SYDVKM. The CDR3 has 13 residues. CDR3 sequence: CASSSPPSDTQYF. CDR3 DNA: TGTGCCAGCAGTTCCCCACCGTCAGATACGCAGTATTTT. Full variable domain (missing parts from reference TRBV28 and TRBJ2-3): DVKVTQSSRYLVKRTGEKVFLECVQDMDHENMFWYRQDPGLGLRLIYFSYDVKMKEKGDIPEGYSVSREKKERFSLILESASTNQTSMYLCASSSPPSDTQYFGPGTRLTVL.

The chain uses TRBV12-3 or TRBV12-4 and TRBJ2-5; 8 nucleotides match TRBD1. J gave up 5 bases and V 6 bases, and 5 bases lay outside the gene matches. This CDR3 contains 13 residues. The CDR3 reads CASSSGGDETQYF. The CDR3 nucleotides read TGTGCCAGCAGCTCAGGGGGCGATGAGACCCAGTACTTC.

This clonotype has a count of ten or more. The chain uses TRBV3-1 and TRBJ1-5, with 11 bases fitting TRBD1. The CDR3 totals 14 residues. Germline V lookup: CDR1 LGHDT, CDR2 YNNKEL (reference sequence). V trimming: 1 base; J trimming: 10 bases; junction bases outside the gene matches: 3. CDR3 sequence: CASSQGTGGSPQHF. The CDR3, as DNA: TGTGCCAGCAGCCAAGGGACAGGGGGCTCTCCCCAGCATTTT.

In its sample, this clonotype was seen a few times. The chain carries TRBV5-1 and TRBJ2-3, with a weak D call TRBD2 (5 bases). Germline lookup yields CDR1 SGHRS and CDR2 YFSETQ. Trimming stripped 0 bases from V and 3 bases from J, with 11 bases between. The CDR3 is made up of 15 amino acids. CDR3 residues: CASSLGLARTDTQYF. CDR3 in DNA: TGCGCCAGCAGCTTGGGGTTAGCGAGGACAGATACGCAGTATTTT. Full variable domain (outside the CDR3, taken from reference TRBV5-1 and TRBJ2-3): KAGVTQTPRYLIKTRGQQVTLSCSPISGHRSVSWYQQTPGQGLQFLFEYFSETQRNKGNFPGRFSGRQFSNSRSEMNVSTLELGDSALYLCASSLGLARTDTQYFGPGTRLTVL.

On this clonotype itself: Just one base apart from a much larger clone, this may be a read error. V and J are TRBV7-2 and TRBJ1-1; no clear D. The length of the CDR3 is 12 residues. In germline, CDR1 is SGHTA, CDR2 FQGNSA. Trimming removed 1 base at V and 4 bases at J, with 4 bases between. Written as DNA, the CDR3 is TGTGCCAGCAGCTTAGAGAGCACTGAAGCTTTCTTT. Translated: CASSLESTEAFF.

This clonotype has only a few counts. The rearrangement joins TRBV12-3 or TRBV12-4 to TRBJ2-5, with D possibly being TRBD1 or TRBD2 (5 bases each). Trimming removed 5 bases from V and 5 bases from J, with 18 bases in between. There are 15 residues in the CDR3. CDR3 region: CASSLPYGGRETQYF. The CDR3 DNA is TGTGCCAGCAGTCTTCCCTATGGGGGAAGGGAGACCCAGTACTTC.

CDR3 coding DNA: TGTGCCAGCAGCTTAATGGGAGAAGCGGATACGCAGTATTTT. Encoded protein: CASSLMGEADTQYF. J is TRBJ2-3 and V is TRBV11-3, with D possibly being TRBD2 (5 bases). The V gene's germline CDR1 is SGHNT and CDR2 YENEEA. V dropped 2 bases and J dropped 6 bases, with 12 bases sitting between them. The CDR3 is 14 amino acids.

This clonotype was seen ten or more times. This chain joins TRBV28 and TRBJ2-5, with TRBD2 as a possible D gene (5 bases). V was clipped by 9 bases and J by 5 bases, with 10 bases between them. Germline V gene data show CDR1 as MDHEN and CDR2 as SYDVKM. CDR3 length: 11 residues. The DNA for the CDR3 is TGTGCCAGACGGGGTACCGAGACCCAGTACTTC. Translated: CARRGTETQYF.

In its sample, this clonotype was seen a few times. The rearrangement uses TRBV27 and TRBJ2-3, with 8 positions matching TRBD2. CDR3 length equals 15 residues. The V gene's germline CDR1 is MNHEY and CDR2 SMNVEV (reference sequence). J gave up 3 bases and V 4 bases, and 6 bases lay outside the gene matches. Written as DNA, the CDR3 is TGTGCCAGCAGTTGGGACGGGAGGGGGACAGATACGCAGTATTTT. This encodes CASSWDGRGTDTQYF.

This clonotype showed up many times. The chain has TRBV5-1 and TRBJ2-1, with D maybe TRBD1 (5 bases). The V gene lost 0 bases and the J gene lost 4 bases, with 8 bases spanning the gap. The CDR3 extends over 14 amino acids. The germline gives CDR1 SGHRS, CDR2 YFSETQ. CDR3 bases: TGCGCCAGCAGCTTGGGGACATCTTACAATGAGCAGTTCTTC. Protein: CASSLGTSYNEQFF. The whole variable domain, filled in from reference TRBV5-1 and TRBJ2-1, reads KAGVTQTPRYLIKTRGQQVTLSCSPISGHRSVSWYQQTPGQGLQFLFEYFSETQRNKGNFPGRFSGRQFSNSRSEMNVSTLELGDSALYLCASSLGTSYNEQFFGPGTRLTVL.

The chain carries TRBV6-1 and TRBJ2-2; either TRBD1 or TRBD2 may fit D (6 bases each). CDR3 size: 15 residues. Germline-derived CDR1 and CDR2 are MNHNS and SASEGT. V shed 6 bases and J shed 0 bases, with 11 bases lying between them. The CDR3 coding sequence is TGTGCCAGCAGGTCGGGGGCTGCGAACACCGGGGAGCTGTTTTTT. Translated: CASRSGAANTGELFF.

The CDR3 loop reads CASSEANYEQYF. The CDR3 coding sequence is TGTGCCAGCAGTGAGGCGAACTACGAGCAGTACTTC. The rearrangement uses TRBV7-2 and TRBJ2-7, with D unclear. Germline CDR1 is SGHTA and CDR2 is FQGNSA. Trimming cost V 6 bases and J 3 bases, with 9 bases left between them. The CDR3 has 12 amino acids.

J is TRBJ2-1 and V is TRBV3-1; 15 bases agree with TRBD2. The CDR3 extends over 21 amino acids. Losses at the gene ends were 4 bases for V and 4 bases for J; bases not matched to a gene: 17. Germline CDR1 LGHDT, CDR2 YNNKEL (reference sequence). The CDR3 nucleotides are TGTGCCAGCAGCCTCCGCTTAGGACTAGCGGGAGGGCAACGCCAATACAATGAGCAGTTCTTC. It yields the protein CASSLRLGLAGGQRQYNEQFF.

V gene TRBV19 combines with J gene TRBJ1-3, with 11 bases identical to TRBD1. V lost 5 bases and J lost 1; bases outside the gene matches: 4. Germline lookup yields CDR1 LNHDA and CDR2 SQIVND (reference sequence). This CDR3 has 16 residues. The DNA of the CDR3 is TGTGCCAGTAGTGGACAGGGGGCTCTTTCTGGAAACACCATATATTTT. Translating it yields CASSGQGALSGNTIYF.

This clonotype was seen a few times. This chain links TRBV20-1 with TRBJ2-7, with 9 bases identical to TRBD1. The germline CDR1 and CDR2 sequences are DFQATT and SNEGSKA (reference sequence). CDR3 size: 13 residues. The trim removed 6 bases at V and 7 bases at J, leaving 10 bases unmatched. CDR3 sequence reads: CSAGRDRESEQYF. The DNA of the CDR3 is TGCAGTGCGGGCCGGGACAGGGAGTCAGAGCAGTACTTC.

The chain uses TRBV2 and TRBJ2-7; 15 nucleotides agree with TRBD2. The CDR3 consists of 15 residues. The V and J ends lost 6 bases and 4 bases, in that order; junction bases with no gene match: 4. Germline loops: CDR1 SNHLY, CDR2 FYNNEI. DNA of the CDR3: TGTGCCAGCAGCAAAGGGACTAGCGGGAGGTACGAGCAGTACTTC. This encodes CASSKGTSGRYEQYF. The full variable domain, in which reference TRBV2 and TRBJ2-7 provide the parts outside the CDR3, is EPEVTQTPSHQVTQMGQEVILRCVPISNHLYFYWYRQILGQKVEFLVSFYNNEISEKSEIFDDQFSVERPDGSNFTLKIRSTKLEDSAMYFCASSKGTSGRYEQYFGPGTRLTVT.

The chain carries TRBV5-1 and TRBJ2-7, with TRBD1 matching 7 bases. The length of the CDR3 is 14 residues. The ends lost 2 bases at V and 5 bases at J; junction bases unmatched: 7. Germline V gene sequence: CDR1 SGHRS, CDR2 YFSETQ. CDR3 protein: CASSFGDSNHEQYF. The CDR3 bases are TGCGCCAGCAGCTTTGGGGACAGCAACCACGAGCAGTACTTC.

The chain uses TRBV27 and TRBJ2-2; TRBD2 agrees at 9 bases. This CDR3 spans 16 amino acids. Germline loops: CDR1 MNHEY, CDR2 SMNVEV (reference sequence). Trimming at V came to 5 bases and at J to 2 bases, leaving 6 bases not matched to a gene. CDR3 residues: CASSLRLAVNTGELFF. The CDR3 nucleotides read TGTGCCAGCAGTCTAAGACTAGCGGTTAACACCGGGGAGCTGTTTTTT.

V is TRBV19 and J is TRBJ1-2; 11 nucleotides agree with TRBD1. The CDR3 totals 15 residues. Trimming took 5 bases from V and 6 from J; bases not matched to a gene: 8. Germline values: CDR1 LNHDA, CDR2 SQIVND (reference sequence). The CDR3 nucleotides are TGTGCCAGTAGTCACCGGGACAGGGGGAAGGATGGCTACACCTTC. As protein: CASSHRDRGKDGYTF.

This chain connects TRBV19 to TRBJ1-5, with 9 bases aligning to TRBD1. The CDR3 totals 17 residues. The trim removed 6 bases at V and 7 bases at J, leaving 16 bases unmatched. Germline loops: CDR1 LNHDA, CDR2 SQIVND (reference sequence). The CDR3 spells CASRLVWTGDARQPQHF. The CDR3 DNA reads TGTGCCAGTAGGCTGGTATGGACAGGGGACGCTCGGCAGCCCCAGCATTTT.

The rearrangement joins TRBV29-1 to TRBJ2-1; no clear D gene. Germline V gene sequence: CDR1 SQVTM, CDR2 ANQGSEA. CDR3 length: 11 amino acids. Trimming stripped 5 bases from V and 9 bases from J, with 11 bases between. The CDR3 bases are TGCAGCGTTACTGGGTGGGGTGAGCAGTTCTTC. It is translated as CSVTGWGEQFF.

The V gene is TRBV7-9, the J gene TRBJ2-3, with D possibly being TRBD2 (6 bases). Germline CDR1 is SEHNR and CDR2 is FQNEAQ (reference sequence). The CDR3 length is 16 residues. V dropped 5 bases and J dropped 4 bases, with 19 bases sitting between them. The CDR3 loop reads CASSPQSGELSDTQYF. In nucleotides, the CDR3 is TGTGCCAGCAGCCCCCAGTCGGGGGAGTTGTCAGATACGCAGTATTTT.

V and J are TRBV9 and TRBJ2-1; 14 nucleotides align to TRBD2. Looked up from germline, CDR1 is SGDLS and CDR2 is YYNGEE. CDR3 length: 17 amino acids. V was pared by 4 bases and J by 5 bases, with 8 bases of the junction left unmatched. The CDR3: CASSTGTSGRGHNEQFF. In DNA form, the CDR3 reads TGTGCCAGCAGCACCGGGACTAGCGGGAGAGGCCACAATGAGCAGTTCTTC.

This clonotype came up a few times. The CDR3 sequence is CSARYQGNTEAFF. The CDR3, as DNA: TGCAGTGCTAGATATCAGGGGAACACTGAAGCTTTCTTT. The chain employs TRBV20-1 and TRBJ1-1, with a possible D match to TRBD1 (5 bases). CDR1 is DFQATT and CDR2 is SNEGSKA in the germline V gene (reference sequence). The CDR3 has 13 amino acids. V lost 2 bases, J lost 1 base, and 8 bases lay in between.